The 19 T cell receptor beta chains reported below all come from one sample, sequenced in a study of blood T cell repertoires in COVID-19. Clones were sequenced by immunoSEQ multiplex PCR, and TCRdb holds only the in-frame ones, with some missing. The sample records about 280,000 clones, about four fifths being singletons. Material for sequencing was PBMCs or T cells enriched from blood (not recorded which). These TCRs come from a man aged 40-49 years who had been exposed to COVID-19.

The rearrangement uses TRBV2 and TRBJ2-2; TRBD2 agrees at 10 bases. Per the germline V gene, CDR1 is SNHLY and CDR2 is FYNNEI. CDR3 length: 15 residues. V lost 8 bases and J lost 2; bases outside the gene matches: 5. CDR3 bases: TGTGCCAGCGAAAGGACTAGCGGAAACACCGGGGAGCTGTTTTTT. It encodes CASERTSGNTGELFF.

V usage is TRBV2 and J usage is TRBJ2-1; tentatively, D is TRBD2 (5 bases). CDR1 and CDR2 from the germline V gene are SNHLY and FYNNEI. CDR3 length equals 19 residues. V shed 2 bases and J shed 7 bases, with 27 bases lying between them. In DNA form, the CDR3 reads TGTGCCAGCAGTGAAAGGGCGGGTATGGCACAAACGAGGAAAAATGAGCAGTTCTTC. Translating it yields CASSERAGMAQTRKNEQFF.

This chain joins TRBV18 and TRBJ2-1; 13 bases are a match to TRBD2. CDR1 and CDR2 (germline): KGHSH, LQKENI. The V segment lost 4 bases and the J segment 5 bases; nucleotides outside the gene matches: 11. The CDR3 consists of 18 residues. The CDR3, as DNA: TGTGCCAGCTCACGACCACTAGCGGGAGGGAGTAGAAACAATGAGCAGTTCTTC. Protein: CASSRPLAGGSRNNEQFF.

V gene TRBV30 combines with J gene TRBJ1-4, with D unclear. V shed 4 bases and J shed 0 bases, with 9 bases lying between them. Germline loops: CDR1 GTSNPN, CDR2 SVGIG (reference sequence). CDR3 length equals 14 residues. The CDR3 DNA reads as TGTGCCTGGACACGAGGCGCAACTAATGAAAAACTGTTTTTT. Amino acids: CAWTRGATNEKLFF.

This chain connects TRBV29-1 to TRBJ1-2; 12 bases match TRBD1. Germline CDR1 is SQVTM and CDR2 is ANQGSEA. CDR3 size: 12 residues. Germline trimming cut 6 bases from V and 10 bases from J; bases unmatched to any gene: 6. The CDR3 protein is CSVRRDRGLYTF. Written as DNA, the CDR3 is TGCAGCGTCCGCCGGGACAGGGGGCTCTACACCTTC. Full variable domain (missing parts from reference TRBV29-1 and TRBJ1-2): SAVISQKPSRDICQRGTSLTIQCQVDSQVTMMFWYRQQPGQSLTLIATANQGSEATYESGFVIDKFPISRPNLTFSTLTVSNMSPEDSSIYLCSVRRDRGLYTFGSGTRLTVV.

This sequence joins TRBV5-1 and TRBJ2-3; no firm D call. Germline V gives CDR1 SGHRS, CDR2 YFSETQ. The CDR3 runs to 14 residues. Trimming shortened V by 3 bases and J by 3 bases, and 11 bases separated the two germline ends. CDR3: CASSSGSRTDTQYF. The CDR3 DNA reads TGCGCCAGCAGCTCTGGTTCCCGGACAGATACGCAGTATTTT.

In nucleotides, the CDR3 is TGTGCCAGCAGCCTGGACAGGGTGACGGGCAAGCAGTTCTTC. Encoded protein: CASSLDRVTGKQFF. V usage is TRBV11-2 and J usage is TRBJ2-1; 8 bases are a match to TRBD1. The CDR3 is 14 residues long. Germline CDR1 and CDR2: SGHAT and FQNNGV. Trimming removed 5 bases from V and 11 bases from J; junction bases left unmatched: 11.

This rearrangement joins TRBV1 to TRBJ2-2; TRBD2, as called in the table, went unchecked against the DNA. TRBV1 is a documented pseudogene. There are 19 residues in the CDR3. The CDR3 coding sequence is TGCACCAGCAGCCAAGACTCCGGGACTAGCGGACAGAACACCGGGGAGCTGTTTTTT. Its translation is CTSSQDSGTSGQNTGELFF.

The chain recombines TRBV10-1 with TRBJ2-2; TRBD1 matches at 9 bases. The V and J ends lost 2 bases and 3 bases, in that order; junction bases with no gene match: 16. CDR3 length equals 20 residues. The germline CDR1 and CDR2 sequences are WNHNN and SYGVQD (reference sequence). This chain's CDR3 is CASSEGFRTGAFLYTGELFF. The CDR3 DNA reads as TGCGCCAGCAGTGAGGGCTTCCGGACAGGGGCTTTCTTGTACACCGGGGAGCTGTTTTTT.

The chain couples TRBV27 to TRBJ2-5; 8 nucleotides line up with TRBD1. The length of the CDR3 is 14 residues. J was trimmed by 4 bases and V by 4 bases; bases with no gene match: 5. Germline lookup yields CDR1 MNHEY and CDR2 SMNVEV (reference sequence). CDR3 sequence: CASSSNRGAETQYF. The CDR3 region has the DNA TGTGCCAGCAGTTCCAACAGGGGGGCAGAGACCCAGTACTTC.

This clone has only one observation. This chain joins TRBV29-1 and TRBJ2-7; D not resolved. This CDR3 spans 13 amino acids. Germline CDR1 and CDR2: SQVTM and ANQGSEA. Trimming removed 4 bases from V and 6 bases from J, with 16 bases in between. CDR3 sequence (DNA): TGCAGCGTTGCGACAAGGCCCACGAGCGAGCAGTACTTC. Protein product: CSVATRPTSEQYF.

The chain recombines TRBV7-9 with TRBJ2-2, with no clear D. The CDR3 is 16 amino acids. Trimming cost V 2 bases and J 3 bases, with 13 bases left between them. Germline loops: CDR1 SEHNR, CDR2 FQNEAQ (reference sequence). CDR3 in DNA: TGTGCCAGCAGCTTATCCCACCGACTCTACACCGGGGAGCTGTTTTTT. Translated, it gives CASSLSHRLYTGELFF.

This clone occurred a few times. The CDR3 DNA reads as TGTGCCAGCAGTTTAACGTTGGACAACTCCTACGAGCAGTACTTC. It translates to CASSLTLDNSYEQYF. V and J are TRBV27 and TRBJ2-7; TRBD1 might be the D (5 bases). Trimming shortened V by 2 bases and J by 0 bases, and 11 bases separated the two germline ends. CDR3 length: 15 amino acids. The germline V gene encodes CDR1 MNHEY and CDR2 SMNVEV (reference sequence).

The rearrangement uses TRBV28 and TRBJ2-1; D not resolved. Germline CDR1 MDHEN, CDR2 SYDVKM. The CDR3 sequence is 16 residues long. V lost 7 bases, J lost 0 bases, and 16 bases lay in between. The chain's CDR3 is CASTPPAGSSYNEQFF. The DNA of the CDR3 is TGTGCCAGCACCCCCCCCGCAGGATCCTCCTACAATGAGCAGTTCTTC.

In nucleotides, the CDR3 is TGTGCCAGCTCACCGGGACAGGGCCCCTACGAGCAGTACTTC. Translation gives CASSPGQGPYEQYF. V usage is TRBV18 and J usage is TRBJ2-7; 9 bases are shared with TRBD1. This CDR3 comprises 14 residues. CDR1 is KGHSH, CDR2 LQKENI, per germline. V was pared by 3 bases and J by 2 bases, with 2 bases of the junction left unmatched. Drawing the rest from reference TRBV18 and TRBJ2-7, the complete variable domain is NAGVMQNPRHLVRRRGQEARLRCSPMKGHSHVYWYRQLPEEGLKFMVYLQKENIIDESGMPKERFSAEFPKEGPSILRIQQVVRGDSAAYFCASSPGQGPYEQYFGPGTRLTVT.

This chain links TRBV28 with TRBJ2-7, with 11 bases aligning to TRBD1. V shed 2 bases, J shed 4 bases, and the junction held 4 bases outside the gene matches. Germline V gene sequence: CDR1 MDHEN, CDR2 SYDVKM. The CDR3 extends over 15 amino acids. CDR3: CASSLQGQGEYEQYF. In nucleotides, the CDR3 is TGTGCCAGCAGTTTACAGGGACAGGGGGAATACGAGCAGTACTTC.

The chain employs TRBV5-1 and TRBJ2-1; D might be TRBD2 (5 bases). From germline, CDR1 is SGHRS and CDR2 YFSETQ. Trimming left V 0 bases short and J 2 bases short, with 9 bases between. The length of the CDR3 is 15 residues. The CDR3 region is CASSLAQRTYNEQFF. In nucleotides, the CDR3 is TGCGCCAGCAGCTTGGCCCAGCGGACCTACAATGAGCAGTTCTTC.

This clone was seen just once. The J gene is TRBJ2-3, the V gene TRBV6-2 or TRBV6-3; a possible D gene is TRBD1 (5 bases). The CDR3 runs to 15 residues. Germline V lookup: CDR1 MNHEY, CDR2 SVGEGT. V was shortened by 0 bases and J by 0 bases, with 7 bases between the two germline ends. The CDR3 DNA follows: TGTGCCAGCAGTTACTCGGCAGGGAGCACAGATACGCAGTATTTT. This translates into CASSYSAGSTDTQYF.

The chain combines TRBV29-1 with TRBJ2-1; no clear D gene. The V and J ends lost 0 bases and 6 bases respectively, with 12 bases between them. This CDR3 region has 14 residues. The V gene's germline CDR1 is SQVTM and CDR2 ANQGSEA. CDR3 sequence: CSVEEWQLFNEQFF. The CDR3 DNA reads TGCAGCGTTGAAGAATGGCAACTATTCAATGAGCAGTTCTTC.